Described below is a single T cell receptor (beta chain) sequence and its context. This entry belongs to a study of blood T cell repertoires in COVID-19. Study details: Collection of acute and convalescent COVID-19 samples took place in the United States, Italy and Spain. Nucleic acid was either cDNA or gDNA, and it came from T cells, B-cell-depleted T cells, or PBMCs.

In germline, CDR1 is SGHTA, CDR2 FQGNSA. V was clipped by 3 bases and J by 5 bases; unmatched bases: 6. The CDR3 is 14 amino acids. In the original processing: Nucleated cell number was recorded as an estimate derived from reference gene primer amplification. Method: immunoSEQ multiplex PCR; TCRdb's copy keeps in-frame clones and lacks some. V, J and clone size were drawn from that table, and D and trimming were deduced from the DNA. The data show around 230,000 clones, approximately 90% seen once. Study members were between about 18 and 100 years old and lived in approximately 25 US regions. This clonotype was obtained from a woman aged 40 to 50 with acute COVID-19. The chain has TRBV7-2 and TRBJ2-5, with TRBD1 matching over 7 bases. Sequencing input: PBMCs or T cells enriched from blood (not recorded which). In nucleotides, the CDR3 is TGTGCCAGCAGCTTCGACAGGGTTCGGGAGACCCAGTACTTC. Its translation is CASSFDRVRETQYF.